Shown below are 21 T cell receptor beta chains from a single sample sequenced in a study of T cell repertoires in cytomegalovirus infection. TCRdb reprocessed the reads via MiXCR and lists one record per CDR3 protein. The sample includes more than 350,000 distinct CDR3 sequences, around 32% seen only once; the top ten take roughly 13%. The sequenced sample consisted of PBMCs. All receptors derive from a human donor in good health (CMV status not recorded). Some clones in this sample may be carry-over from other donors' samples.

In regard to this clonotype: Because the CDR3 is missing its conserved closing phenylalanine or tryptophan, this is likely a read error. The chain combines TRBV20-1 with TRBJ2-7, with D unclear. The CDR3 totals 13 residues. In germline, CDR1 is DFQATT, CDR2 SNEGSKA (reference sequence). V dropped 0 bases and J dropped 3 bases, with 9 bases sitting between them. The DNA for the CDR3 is TGCAGTGCTAGAGACCCGGTTCGCTACGAGCAGTACTCC. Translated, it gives CSARDPVRYEQYS.

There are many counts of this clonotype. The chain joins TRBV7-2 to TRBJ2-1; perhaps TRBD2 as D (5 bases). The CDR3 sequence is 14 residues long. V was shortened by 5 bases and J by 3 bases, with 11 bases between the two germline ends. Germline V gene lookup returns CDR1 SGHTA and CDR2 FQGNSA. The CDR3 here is CASSLNRDYNEQFF. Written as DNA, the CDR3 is TGTGCCAGCAGCCTCAACCGGGACTACAATGAGCAGTTCTTC.

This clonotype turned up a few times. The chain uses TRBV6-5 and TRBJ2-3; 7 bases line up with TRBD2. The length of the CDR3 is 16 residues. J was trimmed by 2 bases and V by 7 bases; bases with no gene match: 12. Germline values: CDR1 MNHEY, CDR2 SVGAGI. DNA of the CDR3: TGTGCCAGCATTGCGTCTCGGCGGGAGTACACAGATACGCAGTATTTT. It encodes CASIASRREYTDTQYF.

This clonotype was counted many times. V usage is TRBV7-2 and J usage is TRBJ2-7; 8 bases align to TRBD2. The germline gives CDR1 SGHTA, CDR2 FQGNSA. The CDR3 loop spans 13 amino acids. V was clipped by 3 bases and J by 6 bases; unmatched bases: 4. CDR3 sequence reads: CASSFGGASEQYF. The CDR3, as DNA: TGTGCCAGCAGCTTCGGGGGGGCGAGCGAGCAGTACTTC.

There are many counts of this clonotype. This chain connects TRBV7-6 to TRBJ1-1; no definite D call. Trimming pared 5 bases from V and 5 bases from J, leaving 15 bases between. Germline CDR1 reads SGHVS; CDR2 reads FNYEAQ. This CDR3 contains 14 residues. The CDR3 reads CASSPTPAGTEAFF. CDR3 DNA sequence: TGTGCCAGCAGCCCCACTCCGGCGGGGACTGAAGCTTTCTTT.

CDR3 bases: TGTGCCAGCAGCTTAGGACAGGGACCCAGTCCAGATACGCAGTATTTT. Encoded protein: CASSLGQGPSPDTQYF. The chain is built from TRBV7-6 and TRBJ2-3, with TRBD1 matching over 7 bases. Trimming cost V 1 base and J 4 bases; bases outside gene matches: 8. CDR3 length: 16 amino acids. CDR1 and CDR2 (germline): SGHVS, FNYEAQ.

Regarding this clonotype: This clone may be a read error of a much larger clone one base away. CDR3 sequence (DNA): TGTGCCAGCAGTCCGGTGATCTGGCGGGTAGGACTGTTTTTT. Translated, it gives CASSPVIWRVGLFF. The chain links TRBV6-1 to TRBJ1-4; D is undetermined. This CDR3 has 14 amino acids. V was trimmed by 5 bases and J by 13 bases, leaving 20 bases between them. Per germline, CDR1 MNHNS and CDR2 SASEGT.

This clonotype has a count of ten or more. For the CDR3, the DNA is TGTGCCAGCAGCTTTGTTACCGAGGGGAGAAAAGAAAAACTGTTTTTT. It codes for CASSFVTEGRKEKLFF. The chain joins TRBV7-8 to TRBJ1-4; weak D call: TRBD1 (5 bases). This CDR3 contains 16 residues. Looked up from germline, CDR1 is SGHVS and CDR2 is FQNEAQ. Trimming cost V 3 bases and J 8 bases, with 19 bases left between them.

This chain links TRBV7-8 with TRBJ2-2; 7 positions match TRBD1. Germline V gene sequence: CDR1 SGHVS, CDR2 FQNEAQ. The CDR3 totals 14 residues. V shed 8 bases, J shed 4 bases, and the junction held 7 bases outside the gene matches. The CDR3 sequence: CASGRRQGTGELFF. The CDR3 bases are TGTGCCAGCGGCCGCAGACAGGGCACCGGGGAGCTGTTTTTT.

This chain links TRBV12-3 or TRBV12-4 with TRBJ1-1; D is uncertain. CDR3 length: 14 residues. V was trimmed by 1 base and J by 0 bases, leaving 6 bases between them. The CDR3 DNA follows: TGTGCCAGCAGTTTAGGAGCGGTGAACACTGAAGCTTTCTTT. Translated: CASSLGAVNTEAFF.

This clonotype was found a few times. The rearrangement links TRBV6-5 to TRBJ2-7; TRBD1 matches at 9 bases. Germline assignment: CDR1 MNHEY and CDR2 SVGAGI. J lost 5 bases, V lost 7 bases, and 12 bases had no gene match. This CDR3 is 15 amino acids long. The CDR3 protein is CASNPFRDRANEQYF. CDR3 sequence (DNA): TGTGCCAGCAACCCGTTCCGGGACAGGGCCAACGAGCAGTACTTC.

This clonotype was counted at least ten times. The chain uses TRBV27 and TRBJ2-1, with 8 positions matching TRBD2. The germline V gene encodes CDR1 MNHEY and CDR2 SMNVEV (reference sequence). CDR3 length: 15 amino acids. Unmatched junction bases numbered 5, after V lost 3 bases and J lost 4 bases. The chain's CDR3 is CASSLGLVNYNEQFF. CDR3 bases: TGTGCCAGCAGTTTGGGACTAGTGAATTACAATGAGCAGTTCTTC.

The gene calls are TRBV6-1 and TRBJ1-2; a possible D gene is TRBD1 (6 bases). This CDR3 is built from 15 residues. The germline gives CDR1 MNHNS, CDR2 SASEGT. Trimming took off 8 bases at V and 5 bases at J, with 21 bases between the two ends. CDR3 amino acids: CASGVEGHLLYGYTF. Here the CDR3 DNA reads TGTGCCAGCGGGGTAGAGGGACACCTATTGTATGGCTACACCTTC.

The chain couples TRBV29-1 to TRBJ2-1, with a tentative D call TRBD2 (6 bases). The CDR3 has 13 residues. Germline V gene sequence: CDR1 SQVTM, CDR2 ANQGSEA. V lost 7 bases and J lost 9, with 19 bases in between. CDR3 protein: CSGRDSTFFEQFF. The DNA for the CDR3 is TGCAGCGGCCGGGACTCCACCTTTTTTGAGCAGTTCTTC.

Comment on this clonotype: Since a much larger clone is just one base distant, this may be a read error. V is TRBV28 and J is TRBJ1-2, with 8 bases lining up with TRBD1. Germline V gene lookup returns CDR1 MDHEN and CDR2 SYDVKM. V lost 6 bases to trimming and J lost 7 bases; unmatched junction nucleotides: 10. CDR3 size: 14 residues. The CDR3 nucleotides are TGTGCCAGCAGCGGAACGAGACAGGGGTTTGGCTACACCTTC. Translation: CASSGTRQGFGYTF.

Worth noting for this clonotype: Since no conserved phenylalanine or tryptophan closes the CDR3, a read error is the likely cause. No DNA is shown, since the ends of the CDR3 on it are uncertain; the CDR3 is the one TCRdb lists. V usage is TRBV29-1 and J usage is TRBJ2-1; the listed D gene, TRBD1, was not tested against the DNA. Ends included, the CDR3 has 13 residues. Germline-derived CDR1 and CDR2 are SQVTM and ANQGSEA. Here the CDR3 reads CSVDTGGAYEQLL.

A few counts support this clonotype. The CDR3 DNA reads TGTGCCAGCAGCTCGACCCCCCGCACAGATACGCAGTATTTT. Translating gives CASSSTPRTDTQYF. V is TRBV7-9 and J is TRBJ2-3; D not certain. CDR1 is SEHNR and CDR2 is FQNEAQ in the germline V gene (reference sequence). CDR3 length equals 14 residues. With 4 bases removed from V and 1 base from J, the gap between germline ends came to 9 bases.

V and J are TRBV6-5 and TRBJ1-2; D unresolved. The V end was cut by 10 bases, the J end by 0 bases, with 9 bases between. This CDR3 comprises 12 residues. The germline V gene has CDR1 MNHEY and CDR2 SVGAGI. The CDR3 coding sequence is TGTGCCACCGGGCCACCTAACTATGGCTACACCTTC. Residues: CATGPPNYGYTF.

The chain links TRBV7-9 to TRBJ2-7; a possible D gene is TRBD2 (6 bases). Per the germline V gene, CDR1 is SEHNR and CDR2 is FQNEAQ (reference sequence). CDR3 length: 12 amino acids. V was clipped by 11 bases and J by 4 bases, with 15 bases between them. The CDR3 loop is CASGGGSYEQYF. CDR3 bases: TGTGCCTCCGGGGGAGGTTCTTACGAGCAGTACTTC.

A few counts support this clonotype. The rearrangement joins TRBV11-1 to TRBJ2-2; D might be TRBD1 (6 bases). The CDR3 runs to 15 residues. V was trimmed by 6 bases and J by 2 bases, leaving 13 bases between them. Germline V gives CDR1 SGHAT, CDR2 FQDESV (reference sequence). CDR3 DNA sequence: TGTGCCAGCAGACGATCCGGGACAAACACCGGGGAGCTGTTTTTT. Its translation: CASRRSGTNTGELFF.

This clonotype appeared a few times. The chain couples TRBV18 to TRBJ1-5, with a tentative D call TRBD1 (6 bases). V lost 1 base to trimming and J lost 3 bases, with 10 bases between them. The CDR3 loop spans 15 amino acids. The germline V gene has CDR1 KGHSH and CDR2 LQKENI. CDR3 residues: CASSPQTGPNQPQHF. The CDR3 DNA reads TGTGCCAGCTCACCACAGACAGGTCCCAATCAGCCCCAGCATTTT.